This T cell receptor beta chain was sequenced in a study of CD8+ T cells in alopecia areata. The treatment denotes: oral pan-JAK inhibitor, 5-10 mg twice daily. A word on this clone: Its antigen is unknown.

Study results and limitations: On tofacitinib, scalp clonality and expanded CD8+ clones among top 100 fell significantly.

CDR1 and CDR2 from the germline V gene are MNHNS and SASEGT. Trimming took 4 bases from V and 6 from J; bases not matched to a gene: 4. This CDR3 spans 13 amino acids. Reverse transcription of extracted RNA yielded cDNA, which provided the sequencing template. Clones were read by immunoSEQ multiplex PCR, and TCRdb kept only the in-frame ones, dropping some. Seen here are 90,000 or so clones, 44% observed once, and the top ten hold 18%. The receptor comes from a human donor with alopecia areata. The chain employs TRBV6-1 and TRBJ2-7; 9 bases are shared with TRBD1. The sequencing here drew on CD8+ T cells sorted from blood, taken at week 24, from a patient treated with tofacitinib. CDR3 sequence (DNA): TGTGCCAGCAGTGCCTACAGGGGGCTCGAGCAGTACTTC. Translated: CASSAYRGLEQYF.